This entry lists 21 T cell receptor beta chains sequenced from one sample in a study of response to subunit inactivated influenza vaccine. TCRdb reprocessed the RT-PCR reads with MiXCR, giving one entry per CDR3 protein. This table holds 500,000 to 600,000 distinct CDR3 sequences, about an eighth found once. The specimen comprised PBMCs from blood, sampled on the day of vaccination. These receptors originate from a man aged 50 to 60 who received an inactivated influenza vaccine.

CDR3 sequence reads: CASSFGSSGRPETQYF. For the CDR3, the DNA is TGTGCCAGCAGTTTCGGGTCTAGCGGGAGACCTGAGACCCAGTACTTC. The rearrangement uses TRBV28 and TRBJ2-5, with 10 bases lining up with TRBD2. CDR3 length: 16 residues. The germline CDR1 and CDR2 sequences are MDHEN and SYDVKM. V lost 3 bases, J lost 5 bases, and 9 bases stayed unmatched. The full variable domain, in which reference TRBV28 and TRBJ2-5 provide the parts outside the CDR3, is DVKVTQSSRYLVKRTGEKVFLECVQDMDHENMFWYRQDPGLGLRLIYFSYDVKMKEKGDIPEGYSVSREKKERFSLILESASTNQTSMYLCASSFGSSGRPETQYFGPGTRLLVL.

This clonotype was seen at least ten times. The chain carries TRBV4-2 and TRBJ2-3; possibly TRBD2 for D (5 bases). The CDR3 extends over 14 amino acids. Trimming removed 5 bases from V and 5 bases from J, with 14 bases in between. Per germline, CDR1 LGHNA and CDR2 YNFKEQ. This CDR3 reads CASSSRTAQDTQYF. The DNA for the CDR3 is TGTGCCAGCAGCTCCCGGACTGCCCAAGATACGCAGTATTTT.

The chain combines TRBV20-1 with TRBJ2-2; 9 nucleotides align to TRBD1. V dropped 6 bases and J dropped 4; count of bases not matched to a gene: 12. Germline-derived CDR1 and CDR2 are DFQATT and SNEGSKA (reference sequence). This CDR3 has 16 amino acids. Here the CDR3 reads CSASMWTGVPTGELFF. In nucleotides, the CDR3 is TGCAGTGCCTCGATGTGGACAGGGGTACCCACCGGGGAGCTGTTTTTT.

This chain links TRBV20-1 with TRBJ1-1; TRBD1 matches 7 bases. Trimming at V came to 5 bases and at J to 8 bases, leaving 5 bases not matched to a gene. Per germline, CDR1 DFQATT and CDR2 SNEGSKA (reference sequence). The CDR3 has 11 amino acids. The CDR3 DNA reads TGCAGTGCTTGGAGGGGGCTAGAAGCTTTCTTT. This gives the protein CSAWRGLEAFF.

This clonotype appeared many times. The chain couples TRBV5-1 to TRBJ1-5; maybe TRBD1 (5 bases). Germline V gene data show CDR1 as SGHRS and CDR2 as YFSETQ. Trimming stripped 0 bases from V and 0 bases from J, with 10 bases between. The length of the CDR3 is 16 residues. CDR3 amino acids: CASSLAGLNSNQPQHF. The CDR3, as DNA: TGCGCCAGCAGCTTGGCGGGACTCAATAGCAATCAGCCCCAGCATTTT.

This clonotype turned up a few times. This rearrangement joins TRBV7-3 to TRBJ2-5; possible D gene TRBD1, 6 bases. The CDR3 runs 16 residues. The germline V gene encodes CDR1 SGHTA and CDR2 FQGTGA. V was shortened by 5 bases and J by 0 bases, with 16 bases between the two germline ends. The CDR3 spells CASSPHLGQYQETQYF. CDR3 bases: TGTGCCAGCAGCCCTCATCTCGGACAGTACCAAGAGACCCAGTACTTC.

This clonotype was picked up a small number of times. The chain links TRBV28 to TRBJ2-3; TRBD2 matches 10 bases. The CDR3 runs 19 residues. V lost 1 base to trimming and J lost 1 base; unmatched junction nucleotides: 11. The germline gives CDR1 MDHEN, CDR2 SYDVKM. The CDR3 here is CASSLSSGTSEGGTDTQYF. CDR3 DNA: TGTGCCAGCAGTTTATCCTCCGGGACTAGCGAGGGCGGCACAGATACGCAGTATTTT.

This clonotype came up a few times. The chain combines TRBV6-5 with TRBJ2-7; perhaps TRBD1 as D (5 bases). The CDR3 consists of 18 residues. V was trimmed by 4 bases and J by 3 bases, leaving 25 bases between them. Germline lookup yields CDR1 MNHEY and CDR2 SVGAGI. This CDR3 reads CASSFLGLGAPWLYEQYF. In nucleotides, the CDR3 is TGTGCCAGCAGTTTTTTAGGCCTAGGGGCCCCGTGGCTCTACGAGCAGTACTTC.

This clonotype was counted only a few times. V gene TRBV10-3 combines with J gene TRBJ2-2, with D unclear. Trimming removed 11 bases from V and 8 bases from J, with 18 bases in between. The CDR3 spans 13 residues. Germline values: CDR1 ENHRY, CDR2 SYGVKD. CDR3 in amino acids: CALMGYGRGELFF. The DNA for the CDR3 is TGTGCCCTCATGGGTTACGGCCGAGGGGAGCTGTTTTTT.

The rearrangement joins TRBV5-6 to TRBJ1-3, with no clear D. Germline loops: CDR1 SGHDT, CDR2 YYEEEE. This CDR3 is 15 amino acids long. V lost 4 bases, J lost 0 bases, and 11 bases lay in between. The CDR3 is CASSRGGFSGNTIYF. DNA of the CDR3: TGTGCCAGCAGCCGAGGAGGATTCTCTGGAAACACCATATATTTT. The full variable domain, completed using reference TRBV5-6 and TRBJ1-3, is DAGVTQSPTHLIKTRGQQVTLRCSPKSGHDTVSWYQQALGQGPQFIFQYYEEEERQRGNFPDRFSGHQFPNYSSELNVNALLLGDSALYLCASSRGGFSGNTIYFGEGSWLTVV.

There are a few counts of this clonotype. The chain combines TRBV5-1 with TRBJ2-2, with 12 bases matching TRBD1. This CDR3 has 16 residues. V dropped 4 bases and J dropped 3; count of bases not matched to a gene: 4. Germline V lookup: CDR1 SGHRS, CDR2 YFSETQ. The CDR3: CASSVGQGADTGELFF. CDR3 bases: TGCGCCAGCAGCGTGGGACAGGGGGCGGACACCGGGGAGCTGTTTTTT.

The chain recombines TRBV4-2 with TRBJ1-1, with D hard to call. The ends were cut back, 5 bases at V and 1 base at J, with 11 bases in the middle. The germline V gene has CDR1 LGHNA and CDR2 YNFKEQ. The CDR3 totals 14 residues. CDR3 region: CASSAMDGNTEAFF. CDR3 DNA sequence: TGTGCCAGCAGCGCTATGGACGGGAACACTGAAGCTTTCTTT.

This clonotype has a count of ten or more. The V and J genes are TRBV3-1 and TRBJ2-5; TRBD2 is a possible D gene (7 bases). The CDR3 totals 15 residues. Germline loops: CDR1 LGHDT, CDR2 YNNKEL (reference sequence). Between the trimmed V and J ends, which lost 2 bases and 4 bases, there was a span of 14 bases. The CDR3 nucleotides are TGTGCCAGCAGCCAACGGGGGGCCGTAACAGAGACCCAGTACTTC. Translating it yields CASSQRGAVTETQYF.

This clonotype has more than one count but fewer than ten. The chain links TRBV20-1 to TRBJ1-4, with 7 bases fitting TRBD1. This CDR3 has 15 amino acids. Trimming removed 5 bases from V and 7 bases from J; junction bases left unmatched: 13. The germline V gene has CDR1 DFQATT and CDR2 SNEGSKA (reference sequence). The DNA for the CDR3 is TGCAGTGCTCCCCCGACAGGGTTCATCGGTGAAAAACTGTTTTTT. Protein sequence: CSAPPTGFIGEKLFF.

This clonotype has just a few counts. The rearrangement joins TRBV12-3 or TRBV12-4 to TRBJ1-5; the D gene is possibly TRBD1 (5 bases). V was cut by 3 bases and J by 2 bases, with 11 bases left in between. This CDR3 has 15 residues. CDR3: CASSFGGSGNQPQHF. CDR3 coding DNA: TGTGCCAGCAGTTTTGGGGGTAGCGGCAATCAGCCCCAGCATTTT.

This clonotype was observed at least ten times. This chain links TRBV20-1 with TRBJ2-3; D remains ambiguous. CDR1 DFQATT and CDR2 SNEGSKA come from the germline V gene (reference sequence). Trimming took off 3 bases at V and 0 bases at J, with 10 bases between the two ends. This CDR3 has 14 amino acids. CDR3 amino acids: CSASLAVSTDTQYF. CDR3 sequence (DNA): TGCAGTGCTAGTCTCGCGGTTAGCACAGATACGCAGTATTTT.

Only a few counts were recorded for this clonotype. The rearrangement joins TRBV5-1 to TRBJ2-2, with TRBD2 matching 7 bases. This CDR3 is built from 16 residues. Germline CDR1 is SGHRS and CDR2 is YFSETQ. J lost 6 bases, V lost 1 base, and 9 bases had no gene match. CDR3 in amino acids: CASSLSARGFAGELFF. The CDR3 DNA reads TGCGCCAGCAGCTTGTCGGCGCGGGGGTTCGCCGGGGAGCTGTTTTTT.

The chain is built from TRBV7-2 and TRBJ2-1; the D is unclear. Trimming removed 5 bases from V and 0 bases from J, with 11 bases in between. This CDR3 is 15 amino acids long. Germline CDR1 and CDR2: SGHTA and FQGNSA. CDR3 coding DNA: TGTGCCAGCAGCCTGAGTCTGGGCTCCTACAATGAGCAGTTCTTC. It yields the protein CASSLSLGSYNEQFF.

J is TRBJ2-2 and V is TRBV6-1; a possible D gene is TRBD1 (6 bases). The ends were cut back, 5 bases at V and 0 bases at J, with 16 bases in the middle. In germline, CDR1 is MNHNS, CDR2 SASEGT. This CDR3 is 17 amino acids long. CDR3 in amino acids: CASSQKTGWTNTGELFF. The CDR3 nucleotides are TGTGCCAGCAGTCAGAAGACAGGTTGGACGAACACCGGGGAGCTGTTTTTT.

Only a few counts were recorded for this clonotype. This chain connects TRBV7-8 to TRBJ2-1, with 9 bases identical to TRBD1. The CDR3 runs to 16 residues. V gave up 5 bases and J gave up 5 bases; unmatched junction bases: 10. CDR1 is SGHVS, CDR2 FQNEAQ, per germline. The chain's CDR3 is CASSTTGTGRNNEQFF. The CDR3, as DNA: TGTGCCAGCAGCACCACCGGGACAGGGAGAAACAATGAGCAGTTCTTC.

The genes are TRBV9 and TRBJ2-1, with D perhaps matching TRBD1 or TRBD2 (5 bases each). CDR3 length equals 18 residues. Looked up from germline, CDR1 is SGDLS and CDR2 is YYNGEE. V dropped 4 bases and J dropped 4 bases, with 24 bases sitting between them. The DNA of the CDR3 is TGTGCCAGCAGCCCCGAGGGGTGGTTGGGACCTCAGTACAATGAGCAGTTCTTC. Translation: CASSPEGWLGPQYNEQFF.